The entry that follows covers one T cell receptor beta chain sequence. These data belong to a study of blood T cell repertoires in COVID-19. Study summary: Whether acute or convalescent, the COVID-19 samples came from the United States, Italy and Spain.

Enrollees, roughly 18 to 90 years old, lived in around 23 US areas. Donors in Cohort 3 counted as recovered after two negative PCRs, clearance, or symptom resolution. Under the authors' procedure: Reference gene primers were amplified, and this amplification served to estimate nucleated cell counts. Sequencing used immunoSEQ multiplex PCR; TCRdb keeps in-frame clones, though not all of them. The DNA gave D and trimming, while V, J and clone size come from that table. The sample has around 290,000 clones, 86% seen once. Trimming removed 8 bases from V and 3 bases from J, with 13 bases in between. In germline, CDR1 is SNHLY, CDR2 FYNNEI. The length of the CDR3 is 14 residues.

The receptor was isolated from a woman younger than 30 who had recovered from COVID-19. Sequenced: PBMCs or T cells enriched from blood (not recorded which). V is TRBV2 and J is TRBJ2-2, with D perhaps matching TRBD1 (6 bases). The DNA for the CDR3 is TGTGCCAGCCTTCGGGACAAATACACCGGGGAGCTGTTTTTT. It encodes CASLRDKYTGELFF.